The next 12 T cell receptor beta chains were all read from a single sample in a study of T cell responses to AZD1222 COVID-19 vaccine. Profiled with immunoSEQ multiplex PCR; TCRdb holds only in-frame clones, not every one. The table includes 120,000 to 150,000 clones, more than 75% detected once. The sequences come from peripheral blood, collected on day 0 of MenACWY control vaccination. The source of these receptors is an adult in good health.

This clone was found once. The chain recombines TRBV7-2 with TRBJ1-2; no clear D gene. CDR3 length: 14 residues. The germline V gene encodes CDR1 SGHTA and CDR2 FQGNSA. Trimming took off 4 bases at V and 2 bases at J, with 11 bases between the two ends. The CDR3 nucleotides are TGTGCCAGCAGCTCCGCCCTCAGCAACTATGGCTACACCTTC. It codes for CASSSALSNYGYTF.

V usage is TRBV7-9 and J usage is TRBJ1-3; no definite D call. The CDR3 spans 17 residues. Per germline, CDR1 SEHNR and CDR2 FQNEAQ (reference sequence). V lost 5 bases to trimming and J lost 0 bases, with 17 bases between them. The CDR3 here is CASSPAGLEYSGNTIYF. CDR3 in DNA: TGTGCCAGCAGCCCCGCCGGACTGGAATACTCTGGAAACACCATATATTTT.

V gene TRBV28 combines with J gene TRBJ1-5; D remains ambiguous. Looked up from germline, CDR1 is MDHEN and CDR2 is SYDVKM. The CDR3 totals 12 residues. V dropped 8 bases and J dropped 2 bases, with 7 bases sitting between them. The chain's CDR3 is CASRRGNQPQHF. The CDR3 DNA follows: TGTGCCAGCCGACGGGGCAATCAGCCCCAGCATTTT.

The genes are TRBV15 and TRBJ1-4; 7 nucleotides match TRBD1. CDR3 length equals 14 residues. The germline V gene has CDR1 LNHNV and CDR2 YYDKDF (reference sequence). After removal of 5 bases from V and 8 bases from J, the junction contained 8 bases not matched to a gene. This CDR3 reads CATSRLGDSEKLFF. Here the CDR3 DNA reads TGTGCCACCAGCCGATTGGGGGACAGCGAAAAACTGTTTTTT.

The chain recombines TRBV7-8 with TRBJ2-5; TRBD1 matches 8 bases. In germline, CDR1 is SGHVS, CDR2 FQNEAQ. CDR3 length: 14 amino acids. The V and J ends lost 5 bases and 1 base, in that order; junction bases with no gene match: 3. In nucleotides, the CDR3 is TGTGCCAGCAGCGCCGGGACAGGCCAAGAGACCCAGTACTTC. The encoded protein is CASSAGTGQETQYF.

The chain is built from TRBV7-9 and TRBJ2-2; 8 bases line up with TRBD1. V trimming: 0 bases; J trimming: 4 bases; junction bases outside the gene matches: 10. The CDR3 is 18 amino acids. The germline V gene has CDR1 SEHNR and CDR2 FQNEAQ (reference sequence). In DNA form, the CDR3 reads TGTGCCAGCAGCTTAGCTCCAGGGGGCGCAGGAATCACCGGGGAGCTGTTTTTT. This sequence encodes CASSLAPGGAGITGELFF. Combining the CDR3 with reference TRBV7-9 and TRBJ2-2 gives the whole variable domain DTGVSQNPRHKITKRGQNVTFRCDPISEHNRLYWYRQTLGQGPEFLTYFQNEAQLEKSRLLSDRFSAERPKGSFSTLEIQRTEQGDSAMYLCASSLAPGGAGITGELFFGEGSRLTVL.

This chain links TRBV5-1 with TRBJ1-1; unclear D gene. Trimming removed 10 bases from V and 0 bases from J, with 16 bases in between. Per the germline V gene, CDR1 is SGHRS and CDR2 is YFSETQ. The CDR3 length is 14 residues. The CDR3 is CAQRLGNMNTEAFF. CDR3 in DNA: TGCGCCCAGCGGTTGGGGAACATGAACACTGAAGCTTTCTTT.

The chain links TRBV6-5 to TRBJ1-1; D unclear. Looked up from germline, CDR1 is MNHEY and CDR2 is SVGAGI. The CDR3 extends over 14 amino acids. V was pared by 4 bases and J by 1 base, with 10 bases between. The DNA for the CDR3 is TGTGCCAGCAGTTGGGAGATTACGAACACTGAAGCTTTCTTT. Residues: CASSWEITNTEAFF.

The chain joins TRBV5-1 to TRBJ1-2; D gene uncertain. The CDR3 is 15 amino acids. Germline values: CDR1 SGHRS, CDR2 YFSETQ. V lost 4 bases, J lost 5 bases, and 18 bases lay in between. CDR3 nucleotide sequence: TGCGCCAGCAGCCCCGATGTGAGGGAGCATTATGGCTACACCTTC. Encoded protein: CASSPDVREHYGYTF. Looking up the rest from reference TRBV5-1 and TRBJ1-2 gives the full variable domain: KAGVTQTPRYLIKTRGQQVTLSCSPISGHRSVSWYQQTPGQGLQFLFEYFSETQRNKGNFPGRFSGRQFSNSRSEMNVSTLELGDSALYLCASSPDVREHYGYTFGSGTRLTVV.

This chain links TRBV7-8 with TRBJ2-1; TRBD2 matches at 8 bases. Germline CDR1 SGHVS, CDR2 FQNEAQ. V dropped 5 bases and J dropped 4; count of bases not matched to a gene: 10. The length of the CDR3 is 16 residues. The CDR3 nucleotides are TGTGCCAGCAGCATACTAGCGGACCTACAATACAATGAGCAGTTCTTC. Its protein product is CASSILADLQYNEQFF.

J is TRBJ1-1 and V is TRBV19; maybe TRBD1 (5 bases). V lost 3 bases, J lost 1 base, and 12 bases lay in between. The CDR3 runs to 15 residues. Germline V lookup: CDR1 LNHDA, CDR2 SQIVND (reference sequence). The CDR3 here is CASSIFGTANTEAFF. For the CDR3, the DNA is TGTGCCAGTAGTATCTTTGGGACGGCGAACACTGAAGCTTTCTTT.

V usage is TRBV15 and J usage is TRBJ1-3; possible D gene TRBD1, 6 bases. The V end was cut by 3 bases, the J end by 4 bases, with 16 bases between. This CDR3 is built from 16 residues. CDR1 and CDR2 (germline): LNHNV, YYDKDF (reference sequence). For the CDR3, the DNA is TGTGCCACCAGCAGGAGAGGTTCAGGACAGGGAAACACCATATATTTT. Protein sequence: CATSRRGSGQGNTIYF.